This TCR beta chain is drawn from a study of blood T cell repertoires in COVID-19. Study overall: COVID-19 samples from acute and convalescent phases originated in the United States, Italy and Spain. PBMCs, B-cell-depleted T cells, or T cells were the source of the cDNA or gDNA that made up the material.

Authors' data handling: Amplification of reference gene primers was used by the study to estimate nucleated cell counts. The data were produced by immunoSEQ multiplex PCR, yet TCRdb's version contains in-frame clones alone and is incomplete. The V and J calls and the clone size are those of that table, but D and trimming were determined from the DNA. The sample has approximately 100,000 clones, 87% seen once. The length of the CDR3 is 15 residues. The V and J ends lost 3 bases and 3 bases respectively, with 12 bases between them. Germline V gene data show CDR1 as MDHEN and CDR2 as SYDVKM. The source material was peripheral blood. This chain connects TRBV28 to TRBJ1-3; weak D call: TRBD1 (6 bases). This clonotype was obtained from a woman aged 25 to 39 with acute or convalescent COVID-19. CDR3 bases: TGTGCCAGCAGTTTGGGGGGGGCCGGTGGAAACACCATATATTTT. Protein product: CASSLGGAGGNTIYF.